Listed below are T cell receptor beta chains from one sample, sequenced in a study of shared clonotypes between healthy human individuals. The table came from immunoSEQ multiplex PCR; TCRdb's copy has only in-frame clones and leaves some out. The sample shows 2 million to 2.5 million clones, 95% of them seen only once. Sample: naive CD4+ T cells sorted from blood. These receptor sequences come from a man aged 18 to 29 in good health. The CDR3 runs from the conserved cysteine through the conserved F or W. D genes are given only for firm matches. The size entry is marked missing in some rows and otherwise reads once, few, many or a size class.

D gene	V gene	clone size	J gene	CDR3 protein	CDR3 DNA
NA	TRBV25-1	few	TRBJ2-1	CASSVLTREQFF	TGTGCCAGCAGTGTACTGACCCGGGAGCAGTTCTTC
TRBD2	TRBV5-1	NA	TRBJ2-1	CASSLSGSLFNEQFF	TGCGCCAGCAGCTTGAGCGGGAGTCTTTTCAATGAGCAGTTCTTC
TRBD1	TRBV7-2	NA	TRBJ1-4	CASSSDRGGEKLFF	TGTGCCAGCAGTTCTGACAGGGGTGGGGAAAAACTGTTTTTT
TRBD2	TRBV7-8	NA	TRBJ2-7	CASSLRPGSGSINEQYF	TGTGCCAGCAGCTTAAGGCCGGGTAGCGGGAGTATCAACGAGCAGTACTTC
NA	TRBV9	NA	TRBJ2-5	CASARRGVRETQYF	TGTGCCAGCGCCCGCCGCGGAGTTAGAGAGACCCAGTACTTC
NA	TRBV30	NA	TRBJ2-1	CAWSQTPLQDEQFF	TGTGCCTGGAGTCAGACTCCCCTCCAGGATGAGCAGTTCTTC
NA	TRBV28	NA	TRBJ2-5	CASGRGITETQYF	TGTGCCAGCGGAAGAGGGATCACGGAGACCCAGTACTTC
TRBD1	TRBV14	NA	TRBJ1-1	CASSPWTGDPEAFF	TGTGCCAGCAGCCCGTGGACAGGGGATCCTGAAGCTTTCTTT
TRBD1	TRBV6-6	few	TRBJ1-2	CASSQQGSGYTF	TGTGCCAGCAGTCAACAGGGGAGTGGCTACACCTTC
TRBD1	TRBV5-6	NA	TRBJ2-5	CASSLRSGGRGETQYF	TGTGCCAGCAGCTTGAGGTCAGGGGGCAGAGGAGAGACCCAGTACTTC
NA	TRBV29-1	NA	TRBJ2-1	CSVELALYNEQFF	TGCAGCGTTGAGCTAGCTCTCTACAATGAGCAGTTCTTC
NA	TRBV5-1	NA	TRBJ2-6	CASSHEAGANVLTF	TGCGCCAGCAGCCACGAGGCTGGGGCCAACGTCCTGACTTTC
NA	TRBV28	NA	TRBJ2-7	CASSLRDGSYEQYF	TGTGCCAGCAGTTTACGGGACGGATCCTACGAGCAGTACTTC
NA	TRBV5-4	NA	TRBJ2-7	CASSRTDTYEQYF	TGTGCCAGCAGCCGGACTGATACCTACGAGCAGTACTTC
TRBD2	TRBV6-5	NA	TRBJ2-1	CASSSGLASSYNEQFF	TGTGCCAGCAGTTCCGGACTAGCGAGCTCCTACAATGAGCAGTTCTTC
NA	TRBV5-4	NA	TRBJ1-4	CASTVDTRNEKLFF	TGTGCCAGCACCGTGGACACTCGGAATGAAAAACTGTTTTTT
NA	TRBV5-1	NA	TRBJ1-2	CASSLGQNAGYTF	TGCGCCAGCAGCTTGGGACAGAATGCTGGCTACACCTTC
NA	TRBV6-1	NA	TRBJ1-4	CASSEVEGVNEKLFF	TGTGCCAGCAGTGAAGTGGAGGGCGTTAATGAAAAACTGTTTTTT
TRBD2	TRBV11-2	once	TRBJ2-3	CASSLERGTSGKKRTDTQYF	TGTGCCAGCAGCTTAGAGAGAGGGACTAGCGGGAAAAAACGCACAGATACGCAGTATTTT
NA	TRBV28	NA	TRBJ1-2	CASSSQNNYGYTF	TGTGCCAGCAGTTCACAGAATAACTATGGCTACACCTTC
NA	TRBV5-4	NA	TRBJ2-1	CASSITGFPYNEQFF	TGTGCCAGCAGCATAACAGGGTTCCCCTACAATGAGCAGTTCTTC
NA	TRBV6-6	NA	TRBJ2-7	CASSYLTSSYEQYF	TGTGCCAGCAGTTACTTGACCAGCTCCTACGAGCAGTACTTC
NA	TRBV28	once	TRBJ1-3	CASSTGTLSGNTIYF	TGTGCCAGCAGTACCGGGACTTTGTCGGGAAACACCATATATTTT
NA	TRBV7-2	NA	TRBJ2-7	CASSLVGRGVSEQYF	TGTGCCAGCAGCTTAGTTGGCAGGGGGGTTAGCGAGCAGTACTTC
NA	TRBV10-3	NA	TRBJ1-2	CAISESLQINYGYTF	TGTGCCATCAGTGAGTCACTGCAGATTAACTATGGCTACACCTTC
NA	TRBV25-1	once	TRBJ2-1	CASSTGTYWFF	TGTGCCAGCAGTACCGGGACGTATTGGTTCTTC
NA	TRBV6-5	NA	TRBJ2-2	CASTGRTGELFF	TGTGCCAGCACAGGTCGCACCGGGGAGCTGTTTTTT
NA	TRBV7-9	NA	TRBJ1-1	CASSLGPAGSNTEAFF	TGTGCCAGCAGCTTAGGTCCCGCAGGGTCGAACACTGAAGCTTTCTTT
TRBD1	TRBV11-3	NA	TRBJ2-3	CASSLSSGLRGRRTDTQYF	TGTGCCAGCAGCTTGTCCTCAGGCTTGAGGGGGCGCCGCACAGATACGCAGTATTTT
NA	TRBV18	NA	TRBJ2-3	CASSTQEDTQYF	TGTGCCAGCTCAACACAGGAAGATACGCAGTATTTT
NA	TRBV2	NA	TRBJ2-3	CASSGGTLPDTQYF	TGTGCCAGCAGTGGAGGGACACTCCCAGATACGCAGTATTTT
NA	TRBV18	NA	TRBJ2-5	CASSDRAEGSQETQYF	TGTGCCAGCTCAGACAGAGCGGAGGGATCCCAAGAGACCCAGTACTTC
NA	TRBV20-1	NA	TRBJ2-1	CSAKKNNEQFF	TGCAGTGCCAAGAAAAACAATGAGCAGTTCTTC
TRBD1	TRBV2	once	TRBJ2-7	CATGSGQGGEQYF	TGTGCCACAGGATCGGGACAGGGCGGAGAGCAGTACTTC
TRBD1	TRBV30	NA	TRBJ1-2	CAWEPGQAGYGYTF	TGTGCCTGGGAACCAGGACAGGCCGGCTATGGCTACACCTTC
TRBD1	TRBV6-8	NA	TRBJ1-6	CASPPDRARFLNSPLHF	TGTGCCAGCCCACCGGACAGGGCGCGCTTCCTCAATTCACCCCTCCACTTT
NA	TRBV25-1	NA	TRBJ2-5	CASSDGPRETQYF	TGTGCCAGCAGTGACGGGCCGCGGGAGACCCAGTACTTC
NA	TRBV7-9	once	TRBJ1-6	CASSLGDRDNSPLHF	TGTGCCAGCAGCTTAGGGGATAGGGATAATTCACCCCTCCACTTT
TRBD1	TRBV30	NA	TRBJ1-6	CAWSVSRTGGYYNSPLHF	TGTGCCTGGAGTGTATCCCGGACAGGGGGCTATTATAATTCACCCCTCCACTTT
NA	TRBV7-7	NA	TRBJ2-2	CASSPGLSGIGGELFF	TGTGCTAGCAGCCCGGGATTATCGGGCATTGGCGGGGAGCTGTTTTTT
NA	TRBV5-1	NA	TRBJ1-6	CASSLERGGNSPLHF	TGCGCCAGCAGCCTGGAGCGGGGAGGGAATTCACCCCTCCACTTT
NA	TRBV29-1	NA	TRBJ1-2	CSVIDLRGYYGYTF	TGCAGCGTTATCGATCTACGGGGTTACTATGGCTACACCTTC